This T cell receptor (beta chain) was obtained from a study of T cell changes during pregnancy in multiple sclerosis. Per the germline V gene, CDR1 is MDHEN and CDR2 is SYDVKM. After removal of 1 base from V and 7 bases from J, the junction contained 6 bases not matched to a gene. The CDR3 has 15 amino acids. The count of this clone is one. The data were produced by immunoSEQ multiplex PCR, yet TCRdb's version contains in-frame clones alone and is incomplete. In the table there are about 28,000 clones, 90% to 95% of which are singletons. This receptor was obtained from a female donor with multiple sclerosis, enrolled in a pregnancy study. Specimen: CD8+ T cells from peripheral blood mononuclear cells, collected before pregnancy. The chain carries TRBV28 and TRBJ2-2; 7 nucleotides agree with TRBD1. The DNA of the CDR3 is TGTGCCAGCAGTTTATTGACAGGGTTGGACGGGGAGCTGTTTTTT. It specifies CASSLLTGLDGELFF.